This T cell receptor (beta chain) stems from a study of blood T cell repertoires in COVID-19. The overall study: Samples representing acute and convalescent COVID-19 were sourced from the United States, Italy and Spain.

The CDR3 runs to 15 residues. V lost 3 bases to trimming and J lost 1 base, with 11 bases between them. Germline V lookup: CDR1 MDHEN, CDR2 SYDVKM. Clinical history reported by participants formed the basis on which cohorts were assigned. This clone has a handful of counts. Using immunoSEQ multiplex PCR, the repertoire was profiled, and TCRdb retains in-frame clones only, with some absent. The profile shows 110,000 to 150,000 clones, roughly three quarters of them singletons. The sample was PBMCs or T cells enriched from blood (not recorded which). The receptor comes from a woman aged 45-60 years who had recovered from COVID-19. V gene TRBV28 combines with J gene TRBJ2-3, with a tentative D call TRBD2 (7 bases). This CDR3 reads CASSFGGQGTDTQYF. The CDR3 bases are TGTGCCAGCAGTTTCGGGGGGCAGGGCACAGATACGCAGTATTTT.